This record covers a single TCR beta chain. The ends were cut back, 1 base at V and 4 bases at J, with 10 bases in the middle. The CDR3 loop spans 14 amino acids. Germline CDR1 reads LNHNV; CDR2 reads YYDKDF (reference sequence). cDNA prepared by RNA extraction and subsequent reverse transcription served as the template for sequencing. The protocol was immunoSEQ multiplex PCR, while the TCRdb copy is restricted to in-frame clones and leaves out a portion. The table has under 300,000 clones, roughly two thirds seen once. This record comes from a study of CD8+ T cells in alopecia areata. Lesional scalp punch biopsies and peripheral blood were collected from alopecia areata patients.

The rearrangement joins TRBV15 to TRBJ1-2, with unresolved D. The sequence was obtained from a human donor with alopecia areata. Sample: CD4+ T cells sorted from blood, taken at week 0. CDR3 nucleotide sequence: TGTGCCACCAGCAGAGTTGGGCGGACCTATGGCTACACCTTC. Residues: CATSRVGRTYGYTF.